The present T cell receptor (beta chain) was sequenced within a study of blood T cell repertoires in COVID-19. Study details: Material from acute and convalescent COVID-19 was sourced from the United States, Italy and Spain.

Source study methods: Nucleated cell counts were estimated from reference gene primer amplification. TCRdb's table, derived via immunoSEQ multiplex PCR, lists solely in-frame clones and lacks some. Clone size and the V and J calls come from that table; the DNA yielded D and trimming. This table holds approximately 210,000 clones, approximately 81% found once. The sequence derives from a man younger than 40 with active or convalescent COVID-19. The sequenced material came from peripheral blood.

The CDR3 nucleotides are TGCGCCAGCAGTCTCGCTCGGGGTAATCAGCCCCAGCATTTT. It translates to CASSLARGNQPQHF. This chain uses TRBV10-1 with TRBJ1-5; D unclear. Trimming cost V 5 bases and J 4 bases, with 12 bases left between them. Germline V CDR1 and CDR2: WNHNN, SYGVQD (reference sequence). The CDR3 extends over 14 amino acids.